This T cell receptor beta chain was sequenced during a study of blood T cell repertoires in COVID-19. Sequencing was performed with immunoSEQ multiplex PCR; in TCRdb, only in-frame clones are kept and a portion is missing. The sample records over 300,000 clones, around 84% being singletons. All enrollees were roughly 18 to 89 years old and from fewer than 30 US areas. This clone appeared a few times. The CDR3 extends over 17 amino acids. Germline lookup yields CDR1 MNHNS and CDR2 SASEGT. V was trimmed by 1 base and J by 5 bases, leaving 20 bases between them. The V call is TRBV6-1, the J call TRBJ1-2; D gene unclear. The TCR originated in a woman between 18 and 29 years old who had recovered from COVID-19. The specimen was PBMCs or T cells enriched from blood (not recorded which). The CDR3: CASSEVLLGGPRYGYTF. The DNA for the CDR3 is TGTGCCAGCAGTGAAGTGCTCCTGGGAGGCCCCCGGTATGGCTACACCTTC.